This TCR beta chain came from a study of blood T cell dynamics during melanoma immunotherapy. Study as a whole: Patients with metastatic melanoma got pembrolizumab or nivolumab-ipilimumab as first-line care. Notes on the study in general: It remained unknown if the driving T cell clones were melanoma-specific.

As concerns this clone: The antigen remains undetermined.

Time point noted: week 3, after first cycle of checkpoint inhibitor. Sampling occurred pretreatment (T0) and at week 3 (W3), after cycle one of checkpoint blockade. Response was assessed by RECIST 1.1 at 12 weeks, except a couple of rapid progressors. The assay was immunoSEQ multiplex PCR, and TCRdb's table has in-frame clones only and misses some. The repertoire holds fewer than 15,000 clones, 70% to 90% seen once, with 5% to 5.5% in the top ten. The origin of this receptor is a human donor with melanoma. Material: blood, obtained from a patient treated with checkpoint blockade.

Written as DNA, the CDR3 is TGTGCCAGTAGTTCTAAAGGTCGGGACAGGTCAGATACGCAGTATTTT. It translates to CASSSKGRDRSDTQYF. The chain couples TRBV19 to TRBJ2-3; 8 bases line up with TRBD1. After removal of 5 bases from V and 4 bases from J, the junction contained 11 bases not matched to a gene. Germline V gives CDR1 LNHDA, CDR2 SQIVND (reference sequence). The CDR3 runs 16 residues.